This T cell receptor (beta chain) was found in a study of blood T cell repertoires in COVID-19. Study information: There were acute and convalescent COVID-19 samples, and they came from the United States, Italy and Spain. T cells, B-cell-depleted T cells, or PBMCs provided the cDNA or gDNA that served as material.

Source study methods: Cell counts per sample came from amplifying reference gene primers. Assay used: immunoSEQ multiplex PCR; TCRdb lists only in-frame clones, some missing. That table supplies the V and J calls and clone size; D and trimming were determined from the DNA. This table holds 270,000 or so clones, 80% to 90% found once. The CDR3 is 14 residues long. Trimming at V came to 3 bases and at J to 7 bases, leaving 7 bases not matched to a gene. CDR1 and CDR2 from the germline V gene are SNHLY and FYNNEI. V is TRBV2 and J is TRBJ1-2; TRBD1 matches 8 bases. This receptor was taken from a woman in her forties who had recovered from COVID-19. The sequencing input was peripheral blood. The CDR3 loop reads CASSDWPGGIGYTF. CDR3 coding DNA: TGTGCCAGCAGTGATTGGCCAGGGGGCATTGGCTACACCTTC.